This record concerns one TCR beta chain sequence. This clonotype appeared many times. Its antigen is not yet known. Base qualities are missing; no much larger clone stands one base away. TCR beta CDR3 regions were amplified from RNA transcripts for repertoire sequencing. The first round of RT-PCR was done with HTBI primers and the Qiagen OneStep RT-PCR kit, and was followed by a second round of multiplex PCR, then size selection and purification. Sequencing of the libraries was carried out on an Illumina HiSeq2000 in paired-end mode with 100 bp reads. On the authors' methods: SOAPnuke was used for read processing, and reads with adapters, uncalled bases, a mean Phred below 15, or no exact constant-primer or identifier match were discarded. High-quality paired reads were merged with COPE v1.2.5. Each unique nucleotide sequence was treated as a clonotype, and MiTCR v1.1 was used to align the clonotypes to the IMGT TRB V, D and J references. Analysis was restricted to V-J combinations with a frequency above 0.0001, which covered roughly 99% of repertoires. For each V-J combination, a TCR clonal expansion and chaos score was defined as the ratio of F50 clonal expansion to chaos observed in the TCRdist matrix. Welch's t-statistics and random forest were used to reduce the features to about 12 V-J combinations, which were then used as input to a naive Bayes classifier. Thyroid-blood repertoire similarity was quantified with the Morisita-Horn index. The public reads were run again by TCRdb, first through fastp at Q25 and then through MiXCR, and only productive beta chains were kept. Rows merge per CDR3 protein into single entries with the most common DNA and genes. It is TCRdb's table, rather than the study itself, that gives the V and J calls and clone size. For this sample there are hundreds of thousands of distinct CDR3 sequences; under 25% appear just once. The ten biggest clones cover 2.5% to 3.5% of the sample.

Here V drops 1 base and J drops 2 bases, and the junction holds 5 bases not matched to any gene. For CDR1 and CDR2, the germline V gene (reference sequence) lists SGHAT and FQDESV. The CDR3 goes from the cysteine to the phenylalanine over 16 residues. Of the read, only the CDR3 DNA is kept; its 48 bases are in frame from base 1. Stable hyperthyroidism was defined as no progression to ophthalmopathy within 18 months of follow-up. Hyperthyroidism patients were newly diagnosed, were aged 18 to 65 years, and had a disease duration under 2 months. Patients with other autoimmune diseases, uncontrolled infections, pregnancy or lactation were excluded from the study. Clinical symptoms, serum thyroxine, TRAb, thyroid ultrasound and orbital computed tomography formed the basis of the diagnosis. Ficoll-Paque density gradient centrifugation was used to isolate PBMCs from about 9.4 ml of fresh peripheral blood. Total RNA was extracted with Trizol reagent and quality-checked on an Agilent 2100 Bioanalyzer.

This sample is drawn from a study of Graves' ophthalmopathy and Graves' hyperthyroidism (dated by TCRdb to the late 2010s). Regarding the complete study: Peripheral blood samples were taken at the time of initial diagnosis, before any treatment was given. The study used signatures of the TCR beta repertoire to tell Graves' ophthalmopathy apart from Graves' hyperthyroidism and to predict which patients would progress to ophthalmopathy. In total, over 130 blood samples were TCR-sequenced: some 40 ophthalmopathy, 80 or so hyperthyroidism and about 17 hyperthyroidism-to-ophthalmopathy patients. To explore V-J signatures that separate ophthalmopathy from hyperthyroidism, a discovery set of fewer than 110 patients was enrolled, consisting of under 50 with ophthalmopathy and approximately 57 with stable hyperthyroidism. For independent validation, a separate cohort was made up of some 19 hyperthyroidism patients plus 17 patients who later progressed from hyperthyroidism to ophthalmopathy. In a handful of hyperthyroidism patients, the T-cell repertoires found in thyroid tissue were compared with those found in blood. Following sampling, methimazole starting at 30 mg daily was administered to hyperthyroidism patients, and high-dose intravenous methylprednisolone was administered to ophthalmopathy patients. The roughly 91 discovery patients were randomly divided into training and test sets at a 7:3 ratio.

Overall study results and their limits: In validation, the model predicted ophthalmopathy progression with about 64% sensitivity and 72% to 80% specificity; roughly 11 predicted patients were CT-confirmed with GO in a median of 6.5 months. Sample size was not statistically predetermined, and group allocation was not concealed from the investigators. Most of the expanded thyroid clonotypes with a frequency above 0.001 were also detected in blood, and it was suggested that the thyroid immune response may be reflected by blood repertoires. In cross-validation, the 13-signature model distinguished ophthalmopathy from stable hyperthyroidism with approximately 88% sensitivity and around 81% specificity, and in the test set the corresponding values were about 80% and 75%.

The TCR sequence derives from a woman under 30 with stable Graves' hyperthyroidism. Donor details come from another sample of the same person, matched by shared clones. Here the chain combines TRBV11-1 and TRBJ1-2, with 9 bases matching TRBD1. The source material was peripheral blood. DNA sequence: TGTGCCAGCAGCTTAGATGGGACAGGGTTCAACTATGGCTACACCTTC. The encoded protein is CASSLDGTGFNYGYTF.